These T cell receptor beta chains were read from a single sample in a study of T cells after yellow fever vaccination. One entry per CDR3 protein, called by TCRdb with MiXCR from the 5' RACE reads. The sample carries about 160,000 distinct CDR3 sequences, 6.5% to 8.5% recorded once. The sample here was CD4+ T cells sorted from PBMCs, taken around 5 days after the first yellow fever vaccination. All receptors come from a man younger than 35 who received the YFV17D yellow fever vaccine. Both conserved end residues are part of each CDR3. Fields, in order: V gene, J gene, D gene, clone size, CDR3 protein, CDR3 DNA. D genes are given only for firm matches. Only part of the rows carry a size: once, few, many, or a class if the clone is expanded.

>TRBV4-3|TRBJ1-1|.|many
CASSQDTRGTEAFF
TGCGCCAGCAGCCAAGATACGCGAGGCACTGAAGCTTTCTTT
>TRBV9|TRBJ2-5|.|.
CASSVALGGPYQETQYF
TGTGCCAGCAGCGTAGCATTAGGGGGGCCGTACCAAGAGACCCAGTACTTC
>TRBV4-2|TRBJ1-6|.|many
CASSQNGYNSPLHF
TGTGCCAGCAGCCAGAACGGTTATAATTCACCCCTCCACTTT
>TRBV20-1|TRBJ2-1|TRBD2|many
CSARGSGGVYNEQFF
TGCAGTGCTCGGGGGTCCGGGGGGGTCTACAATGAGCAGTTCTTC
>TRBV7-2|TRBJ1-1|.|few
CASSSWAANTEAFF
TGTGCCAGCAGCTCCTGGGCAGCGAACACTGAAGCTTTCTTT
>TRBV20-1|TRBJ1-2|TRBD1|.
CATGTGYGYTF
TGCGCGACCGGGACAGGCTATGGCTACACCTTC
>TRBV25-1|TRBJ2-3|TRBD2|many
CASSESRSGGSTDTQYF
TGTGCCAGCAGTGAATCCCGTAGCGGGGGAAGCACAGATACGCAGTATTTT
>TRBV12-5|TRBJ1-2|.|many
CASGVGHSNYGYTF
TGTGCTAGTGGGGTAGGACATTCTAACTATGGCTACACCTTC
>TRBV7-9|TRBJ2-3|.|many
CASSPLPNTDTQYF
TGTGCCAGCAGCCCCCTCCCCAACACAGATACGCAGTATTTT
>TRBV7-6|TRBJ2-5|.|few
CASSARFRETQYF
TGTGCCAGCAGCGCCCGGTTCAGGGAGACCCAGTACTTC
>TRBV19|TRBJ2-5|.|.
CATGTRENQETQYF
TGTGCCACCGGCACGAGGGAAAACCAAGAGACCCAGTACTTC
>TRBV7-9|TRBJ1-1|.|many
CASSDYGGPSGNTEAFF
TGTGCCAGCAGTGACTACGGGGGACCCTCCGGGAACACTGAAGCTTTCTTT
>TRBV6-6|TRBJ1-1|TRBD1|.
CASSSETGTEAFF
TGTGCCAGCAGTTCAGAGACAGGGACTGAAGCTTTCTTT
>TRBV20-1|TRBJ2-3|.|many
CSARWRAGTDTQYF
TGCAGTGCTAGATGGAGGGCAGGCACAGATACGCAGTATTTT
>TRBV6-1|TRBJ1-5|TRBD1|few
CASRPGQGYQPQHF
TGTGCCAGCAGACCGGGACAGGGGTATCAGCCCCAGCATTTT
>TRBV7-2|TRBJ2-1|.|many
CASTIPRGFYNEQFF
TGTGCCAGCACCATCCCAAGGGGGTTCTACAATGAGCAGTTCTTC
>TRBV6-5|TRBJ1-2|TRBD1|few
CASSYAGQQRYGYTF
TGTGCCAGCAGTTACGCGGGACAGCAGCGTTATGGCTACACCTTC
>TRBV12-3/TRBV12-4|TRBJ2-3|.|.
CASSPQVGRTDTQYF
TGTGCCAGCAGTCCCCAGGTAGGGCGCACAGATACGCAGTATTTT
>TRBV29-1|TRBJ1-4|.|many
CSVGIGGANEKLFF
TGCAGCGTTGGAATAGGAGGGGCTAATGAAAAACTGTTTTTT
>TRBV3-1|TRBJ1-1|.|many
CASSHWPSRGGTEAFF
TGTGCCAGCAGCCACTGGCCGTCCAGGGGCGGCACTGAAGCTTTCTTT
>TRBV12-3/TRBV12-4|TRBJ1-1|.|.
CASTPSLARWRGANTEAFF
TGTGCCAGCACCCCAAGCCTTGCCCGATGGAGGGGTGCAAACACTGAAGCTTTCTTT
>TRBV18|TRBJ2-2|TRBD1|few
CASSPDRGLSGELFF
TGTGCCAGCTCACCCGACAGGGGGCTTTCCGGGGAGCTGTTTTTT
>TRBV4-3|TRBJ2-3|.|many
CASSSSRLRTDTQYF
TGCGCCAGCAGCTCGTCCAGACTTCGCACAGATACGCAGTATTTT
>TRBV4-2|TRBJ1-3|TRBD1|.
CASSRGPPGTGNGNTIYF
TGTGCCAGCAGCCGGGGACCTCCCGGGACAGGGAATGGAAACACCATATATTTT
>TRBV12-3/TRBV12-4|TRBJ1-2|TRBD1|.
CASSLSLDRGDYGYTF
TGTGCCAGCAGTTTATCTCTGGACAGGGGGGACTATGGCTACACCTTC
>TRBV12-3/TRBV12-4|TRBJ2-3|TRBD1|many
CASSFIQGAPVDTQYF
TGTGCCAGCAGCTTCATACAGGGGGCGCCGGTAGATACGCAGTATTTT
>TRBV10-3|TRBJ1-1|.|many
CATGSPTEAFF
TGTGCCACAGGGAGTCCCACTGAAGCTTTCTTT
>TRBV28|TRBJ1-2|.|many
CASGTDYGYTF
TGTGCCAGCGGGACGGACTATGGCTACACCTTC
>TRBV7-9|TRBJ2-1|TRBD1|many
CASSLRGPVPGEQFF
TGTGCCAGCAGCTTAAGGGGGCCCGTCCCGGGTGAGCAGTTCTTC
>TRBV5-4|TRBJ2-1|TRBD1|.
CASSLAVRGHNEQFF
TGTGCCAGCAGCTTGGCGGTGAGGGGGCATAATGAGCAGTTCTTC
>TRBV6-1|TRBJ2-7|.|.
CASRREQSSYEQYF
TGTGCCAGCAGACGTGAACAGAGCTCCTACGAGCAGTACTTC
>TRBV12-3/TRBV12-4|TRBJ2-3|.|many
CASSLGTYTTDTQYF
TGTGCCAGCAGTTTGGGGACTTACACCACCGATACGCAGTATTTT
>TRBV20-1|TRBJ1-6|.|.
CSARVGGRSPLHF
TGCAGTGCTAGAGTGGGGGGCCGGTCACCCCTCCACTTT
>TRBV6-5|TRBJ1-6|.|few
CASSWGRANSPLHF
TGTGCCAGCAGTTGGGGAAGGGCTAATTCACCCCTCCACTTT
>TRBV28|TRBJ2-1|TRBD2|many
CASSVAGGHSEQFF
TGTGCCAGCAGTGTAGCGGGGGGGCATAGTGAGCAGTTCTTC
>TRBV29-1|TRBJ1-2|.|many
CSVGRDYGYTF
TGCAGCGTCGGACGGGACTATGGCTACACCTTC
>TRBV6-6|TRBJ2-1|.|many
CASSATTYNEQFF
TGTGCCAGCAGCGCGACAACCTACAATGAGCAGTTCTTC
>TRBV3-1|TRBJ1-4|TRBD1|many
CASSLTGYYEKLFF
TGTGCCAGCAGCTTGACAGGGTACTACGAAAAACTGTTTTTT
>TRBV6-1|TRBJ1-2|.|many
CASSEAAGAFGYTF
TGTGCCAGCAGTGAAGCCGCAGGGGCGTTTGGCTACACCTTC
>TRBV18|TRBJ2-3|TRBD2|.
CASSPLVASGGYTDTQYF
TGTGCCAGCTCACCCCTCGTTGCTAGCGGGGGGTACACAGATACGCAGTATTTT
>TRBV28|TRBJ1-6|.|few
CASSLTLAPLHF
TGTGCCAGCAGTTTGACCTTAGCACCCCTCCACTTT
>TRBV20-1|TRBJ1-1|.|.
CSALPGHTRAAFF
TGCAGTGCTTTACCGGGACATACTCGAGCCGCTTTCTTT
>TRBV20-1|TRBJ2-1|TRBD2|many
CSARRGGSSYNEQFF
TGCAGTGCTAGACGCGGGGGTAGCTCCTACAATGAGCAGTTCTTC
>TRBV4-1|TRBJ1-4|.|.
CASSQLSASNEKLFF
TGCGCCAGCAGCCAACTTTCGGCGAGTAATGAAAAACTGTTTTTT
>TRBV7-9|TRBJ2-3|.|many
CASTSAYGTDTQYF
TGTGCCAGCACCTCAGCTTATGGCACAGATACGCAGTATTTT
>TRBV19|TRBJ2-1|TRBD1|few
CASSIDIGGTGGNEQFF
TGTGCCAGTAGTATAGACATAGGAGGGACAGGGGGAAATGAGCAGTTCTTC
>TRBV14|TRBJ1-4|TRBD1|many
CASSVGTGGEKLFF
TGTGCCAGCAGCGTAGGGACAGGGGGTGAAAAACTGTTTTTT